This T cell receptor beta chain was captured in a study of T-cell memory formation after mild COVID-19. Each CDR3 protein is one row after TCRdb ran MiXCR on the 5' RACE reads. The table shows roughly 410,000 distinct CDR3 sequences, with 20% to 30% occurring only once. Deletions cut 5 bases from V and 7 bases from J, with 18 bases between. Germline assignment: CDR1 SGHAT and CDR2 FQNNGV. This CDR3 is built from 14 residues. As to this clonotype: Its specificity is not known.

Study-level findings and limits: Pre-infection memory showed some responding clones, and this suggested that cross-reactive memory joined.

V is TRBV11-2 and J is TRBJ2-7; D remains unclear. Material for sequencing was PBMCs or a T cell subset sorted from them (not recorded which). This receptor was identified in an adult woman who had mild COVID-19 (a few samples of this study predate the infection). Cell type and time point are not known. For the CDR3, the DNA is TGTGCCAGCAGCACGGACCCTCCTTTGAGTGAGCAGTACTTC. It is translated as CASSTDPPLSEQYF.